These 12 T cell receptor beta chains came from one sample sequenced in a study of identical twins. Using its own MiXCR run on the 5' RACE reads, TCRdb lists one record per CDR3 protein. Of 690,000 or so distinct CDR3 sequences listed, around 8.6% are singletons. This same sample was also part of a study on yellow fever vaccine responses in identical twins.

The material sequenced was PBMCs. These receptors were collected from a woman between 18 and 29 years old in good health.

This clonotype occurred a few times. This sequence joins TRBV15 and TRBJ2-1, with D tentatively TRBD2 (7 bases). The germline V and J ends were trimmed by 0 bases and 1 base, with 13 bases remaining between them. CDR1 and CDR2 (germline): LNHNV, YYDKDF (reference sequence). This CDR3 spans 17 amino acids. The CDR3 coding sequence is TGTGCCACCAGCAGAGATCTCCGGGGGGCGTCCTACAATGAGCAGTTCTTC. This gives the protein CATSRDLRGASYNEQFF.

This clonotype has just a few counts. This chain uses TRBV5-5 with TRBJ1-5; D gene unclear. Germline-derived CDR1 and CDR2 are SGHKS and YYEKEE (reference sequence). Deletions cut 4 bases from V and 2 bases from J, with 13 bases between. This CDR3 is built from 15 residues. CDR3 DNA: TGTGCCAGCAGCAAGGGCTCCGGGGGCAATCAGCCCCAGCATTTT. Its translation: CASSKGSGGNQPQHF.

The CDR3 here is CASSLQDAGGELTGELFF. The CDR3 DNA is TGCGCCAGCAGCCTTCAAGACGCAGGGGGCGAATTGACCGGGGAGCTGTTTTTT. The chain is built from TRBV4-1 and TRBJ2-2; 8 positions agree with TRBD1. CDR3 size: 18 residues. The germline V gene encodes CDR1 MGHRA and CDR2 YSYEKL. V lost 4 bases to trimming and J lost 5 bases; unmatched junction nucleotides: 15.

This clonotype was counted between two and nine times. V gene TRBV6-4 combines with J gene TRBJ2-3; a possible D gene is TRBD2 (7 bases). Trimming removed 6 bases at V and 2 bases at J, with 15 bases between. The CDR3 length is 15 residues. The germline gives CDR1 MRHNA, CDR2 SNTAGT. CDR3 protein: CASRRGGGSTDTQYF. In DNA, the CDR3 is TGTGCCAGCAGGCGAGGGGGGGGTTCCACAGATACGCAGTATTTT.

This rearrangement joins TRBV14 to TRBJ2-3; D possibly uses TRBD1 or TRBD2 (5 bases each). With 4 bases removed from V and 1 base from J, the gap between germline ends came to 12 bases. The CDR3 has 15 amino acids. Germline loops: CDR1 SGHDN, CDR2 FVKESK. The CDR3 DNA is TGTGCCAGCAGCCCCCGGGACCGACGCACAGATACGCAGTATTTT. It codes for CASSPRDRRTDTQYF.

This clonotype was counted at least ten times. The V and J genes are TRBV27 and TRBJ2-1; 9 bases align to TRBD1. CDR1 and CDR2 from the germline V gene are MNHEY and SMNVEV (reference sequence). Trimming cost V 5 bases and J 3 bases; bases outside gene matches: 8. The CDR3 is 16 amino acids. The CDR3 nucleotides read TGTGCCAGCAGTAGTCCGGGACAGGGCCTCTACAATGAGCAGTTCTTC. Translation: CASSSPGQGLYNEQFF.

This clonotype was counted ten times or more. This sequence joins TRBV9 and TRBJ2-1; no firm D call. V was cut by 0 bases and J by 4 bases, with 14 bases left in between. The CDR3 is 16 residues long. The germline CDR1 and CDR2 sequences are SGDLS and YYNGEE. The CDR3 region has the DNA TGTGCCAGCAGCGTAGGCAGGAGTTGGGGTTACAATGAGCAGTTCTTC. It yields the protein CASSVGRSWGYNEQFF.

This clonotype turned up a few times. This sequence joins TRBV11-2 and TRBJ2-7, with TRBD1 matching 9 bases. This CDR3 comprises 15 residues. The ends lost 1 base at V and 5 bases at J; junction bases unmatched: 6. Germline V gene data show CDR1 as SGHAT and CDR2 as FQNNGV. CDR3 bases: TGTGCCAGCAGCTTAGCTCAAGGACAGGGGAACGAGCAGTACTTC. It specifies CASSLAQGQGNEQYF.

This clonotype was seen repeatedly, ten times or more. This chain joins TRBV5-5 and TRBJ2-2, with 10 bases lining up with TRBD1. In germline, CDR1 is SGHKS, CDR2 YYEKEE (reference sequence). This CDR3 has 17 amino acids. V dropped 4 bases and J dropped 5; count of bases not matched to a gene: 11. CDR3 sequence reads: CASSIALGQGWTGELFF. The CDR3 DNA follows: TGTGCCAGCAGCATAGCCCTGGGACAGGGGTGGACCGGGGAGCTGTTTTTT.

The CDR3 sequence is CAISDEKSSYEQYF. CDR3 DNA: TGTGCCATCAGTGATGAGAAGTCCTCCTACGAGCAGTACTTC. This chain joins TRBV10-3 and TRBJ2-7; no definite D call. The germline V gene has CDR1 ENHRY and CDR2 SYGVKD. The CDR3 is made up of 14 amino acids. With 3 bases removed from V and 0 bases from J, the gap between germline ends came to 9 bases.

V usage is TRBV11-2 and J usage is TRBJ2-5; the D is unclear. Germline assignment: CDR1 SGHAT and CDR2 FQNNGV. The CDR3 is made up of 12 amino acids. The V end lost 4 bases, the J end lost 4 bases, and 7 bases lay between the germline ends. The CDR3 is CASSYGPETQYF. As DNA, the CDR3 is TGTGCCAGCAGCTACGGACCAGAGACCCAGTACTTC.

This clonotype was observed many times. CDR3: CASRPRGETYNEQFF. CDR3 DNA: TGTGCCAGCAGGCCCCGGGGGGAAACCTACAATGAGCAGTTCTTC. The V and J genes are TRBV28 and TRBJ2-1; 7 bases map to TRBD2. V gave up 6 bases and J gave up 2 bases; unmatched junction bases: 7. The CDR3 length is 15 residues. In germline, CDR1 is MDHEN, CDR2 SYDVKM.